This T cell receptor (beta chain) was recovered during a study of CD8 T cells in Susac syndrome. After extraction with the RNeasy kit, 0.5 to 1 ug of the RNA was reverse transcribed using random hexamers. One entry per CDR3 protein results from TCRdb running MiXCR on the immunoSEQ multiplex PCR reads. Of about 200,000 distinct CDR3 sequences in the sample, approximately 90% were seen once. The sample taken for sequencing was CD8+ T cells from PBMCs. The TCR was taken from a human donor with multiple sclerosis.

The CDR3 protein is CASSLRVPSGYTF. The CDR3 DNA reads as TGTGCCAGCAGCCTTCGAGTACCTAGTGGCTACACCTTC. The gene calls are TRBV5-6 and TRBJ1-2; the D is unclear. Germline lookup yields CDR1 SGHDT and CDR2 YYEEEE. V was pared by 4 bases and J by 7 bases, with 14 bases between. The CDR3 consists of 13 residues.